The entry below describes one T cell receptor (beta chain). This sample stems from a study of blood T cell repertoires in COVID-19. Across the study: T cells, B-cell-depleted T cells, or PBMCs supplied cDNA or gDNA.

Patients from Seattle were sampled longitudinally, starting during active infection. CDR1 and CDR2 (germline): SGHDN, FVKESK. V was shortened by 3 bases and J by 15 bases, with 18 bases between the two germline ends. This CDR3 has 13 amino acids. The authors' processing: By means of reference gene primer amplification, nucleated cell counts were estimated. Clones were read by immunoSEQ multiplex PCR, and TCRdb kept only the in-frame ones, dropping some. The V and J calls and clone size are taken from that table; D and trimming were inferred from the DNA. The sample includes about 390,000 clones, around 87% of them seen just once.

The sample consisted of peripheral blood. The sequence came from a woman aged 55-69 years with COVID-19, enrolled during active disease. The chain joins TRBV14 to TRBJ2-4; possible D gene TRBD2, 6 bases. The CDR3: CASSHAGTPVGYF. The CDR3 region has the DNA TGTGCCAGCAGCCATGCCGGGACTCCAGTGGGGTACTTC.